One and the same sample provided the 29 T cell receptor beta chains below, sequenced in a study of blood T cell repertoires in COVID-19. TCRdb keeps only in-frame clones here, not all; method: immunoSEQ multiplex PCR. This sample has 130,000 to 150,000 clones, with approximately 84% found just once. The sample consisted of peripheral blood. These receptors all stem from a human donor in a cohort sampled during active COVID-19.

V gene TRBV5-1 combines with J gene TRBJ1-2; D possibly corresponds to TRBD1 (5 bases). Germline V gene sequence: CDR1 SGHRS, CDR2 YFSETQ. The V gene lost 2 bases and the J gene lost 7 bases, with 18 bases spanning the gap. CDR3 length: 15 residues. CDR3 residues: CASSLLEGLVSGYTF. The CDR3 region has the DNA TGCGCCAGCAGCTTATTGGAGGGACTCGTATCTGGCTACACCTTC.

The gene calls are TRBV4-2 and TRBJ2-3; a possible D gene is TRBD2 (5 bases). V was shortened by 2 bases and J by 2 bases, with 8 bases between the two germline ends. The CDR3 is 14 amino acids. Germline lookup yields CDR1 LGHNA and CDR2 YNFKEQ. The CDR3 nucleotides read TGTGCCAGCAGCCAATCGACTAACACAGATACGCAGTATTTT. This translates into CASSQSTNTDTQYF.

This clone appeared a single time. The chain carries TRBV30 and TRBJ2-7; TRBD1 matches 8 bases. V dropped 3 bases and J dropped 3; count of bases not matched to a gene: 4. The CDR3 contains 13 residues. CDR1 is GTSNPN, CDR2 SVGIG, per germline (reference sequence). The CDR3 region is CAWSADRGYEQYF. CDR3 in DNA: TGTGCCTGGAGCGCCGACAGGGGCTACGAGCAGTACTTC.

The chain has TRBV5-1 and TRBJ2-3, with 7 positions matching TRBD1. J was trimmed by 0 bases and V by 4 bases; bases with no gene match: 8. The CDR3 contains 16 residues. Per germline, CDR1 SGHRS and CDR2 YFSETQ. The CDR3 region has the DNA TGCGCCAGCAGCCCCTGGGGACAGTCTAGCACAGATACGCAGTATTTT. Protein sequence: CASSPWGQSSTDTQYF. Full variable domain (remainder filled in from reference TRBV5-1 and TRBJ2-3): KAGVTQTPRYLIKTRGQQVTLSCSPISGHRSVSWYQQTPGQGLQFLFEYFSETQRNKGNFPGRFSGRQFSNSRSEMNVSTLELGDSALYLCASSPWGQSSTDTQYFGPGTRLTVL.

This clone was detected once. The chain couples TRBV6-6 to TRBJ1-2; TRBD1 matches 8 bases. The trim removed 10 bases at V and 2 bases at J, leaving 6 bases unmatched. CDR1 and CDR2 from the germline V gene are MNHNY and SVGAGI (reference sequence). There are 13 residues in the CDR3. CDR3 nucleotides: TGTGCCAAATCTCAGGGGGCAAACTATGGCTACACCTTC. Amino acid sequence: CAKSQGANYGYTF.

This clone was detected only a few times. This rearrangement joins TRBV19 to TRBJ1-5, with 7 bases identical to TRBD1. Germline V gene lookup returns CDR1 LNHDA and CDR2 SQIVND (reference sequence). The CDR3 is 14 residues long. V dropped 5 bases and J dropped 1; count of bases not matched to a gene: 2. CDR3 sequence: CASSATGSNQPQHF. The CDR3 nucleotides are TGTGCCAGTAGTGCGACAGGGAGCAATCAGCCCCAGCATTTT.

The chain links TRBV4-1 to TRBJ2-2; D possibly corresponds to TRBD2 (5 bases). The CDR3 is 15 amino acids. V was cut by 5 bases and J by 3 bases, with 13 bases left in between. CDR1 and CDR2 (germline): MGHRA, YSYEKL. The CDR3 bases are TGCGCCAGCAGCTGGACTGGGCCCCACACCGGGGAGCTGTTTTTT. Its protein is CASSWTGPHTGELFF.

This clone was counted a few times. The chain is built from TRBV15 and TRBJ2-5; 10 positions agree with TRBD2. This CDR3 has 20 residues. V lost 0 bases and J lost 2; bases outside the gene matches: 15. Germline V gene data show CDR1 as LNHNV and CDR2 as YYDKDF (reference sequence). The CDR3, as DNA: TGTGCCACCAGCAGAGATGAGACAGCGGGGGGGACCCCAAGACAAGAGACCCAGTACTTC. Protein product: CATSRDETAGGTPRQETQYF.

The genes are TRBV19 and TRBJ1-5, with D possibly being TRBD1 (6 bases). The CDR3 is 14 residues long. Trimming removed 5 bases from V and 7 bases from J, with 15 bases in between. Germline V CDR1 and CDR2: LNHDA, SQIVND (reference sequence). CDR3 protein: CASSPPGVRQPQHF. CDR3 sequence (DNA): TGTGCCAGTAGTCCCCCAGGGGTACGGCAGCCCCAGCATTTT.

This clone has only one observation. This chain connects TRBV18 to TRBJ1-1; a weak D match, TRBD1 (6 bases). The V end lost 3 bases, the J end lost 1 base, and 18 bases lay between the germline ends. The CDR3 consists of 17 residues. Germline V gene lookup returns CDR1 KGHSH and CDR2 LQKENI. The CDR3 loop reads CASSPPQATGSNTEAFF. The CDR3 DNA is TGTGCCAGCTCACCCCCACAGGCCACAGGGTCGAACACTGAAGCTTTCTTT.

The chain combines TRBV7-6 with TRBJ2-1, with 7 bases lining up with TRBD2. Germline V gene sequence: CDR1 SGHVS, CDR2 FNYEAQ. The CDR3 spans 16 residues. With 0 bases clipped from V and 8 bases from J, the junction kept 10 bases outside the gene matches. The CDR3: CASSLAKGGRLDEQFF. Written as DNA, the CDR3 is TGTGCCAGCAGCTTAGCAAAGGGAGGGAGGCTCGATGAGCAGTTCTTC. The variable domain in full, with the rest retrieved from reference TRBV7-6 and TRBJ2-1, is GAGVSQSPRYKVTKRGQDVALRCDPISGHVSLYWYRQALGQGPEFLTYFNYEAQQDKSGLPNDRFSAERPEGSISTLTIQRTEQRDSAMYRCASSLAKGGRLDEQFFGPGTRLTVL.

The V and J genes are TRBV6-5 and TRBJ1-1; TRBD1 matches 8 bases. This CDR3 region has 15 residues. The junction had 5 bases not matched to a gene; V was cut back by 5 bases and J by 0 bases. Germline loops: CDR1 MNHEY, CDR2 SVGAGI. As DNA, the CDR3 is TGTGCCAGCAGTCAGGACAGGGCCATGAACACTGAAGCTTTCTTT. Its translation: CASSQDRAMNTEAFF.

This clone has just a few counts. The V gene is TRBV18, the J gene TRBJ2-7; TRBD1 agrees at 8 bases. Losses at the gene ends were 2 bases for V and 3 bases for J; bases not matched to a gene: 6. The germline gives CDR1 KGHSH, CDR2 LQKENI. CDR3 length equals 15 residues. The CDR3 nucleotides are TGTGCCAGCTCACCAGGGGCAGGGGGCGACTACGAGCAGTACTTC. Its translation is CASSPGAGGDYEQYF. The full variable domain, rest sourced from reference TRBV18 and TRBJ2-7, is NAGVMQNPRHLVRRRGQEARLRCSPMKGHSHVYWYRQLPEEGLKFMVYLQKENIIDESGMPKERFSAEFPKEGPSILRIQQVVRGDSAAYFCASSPGAGGDYEQYFGPGTRLTVT.

The sample holds one count of this clone. The chain joins TRBV6-5 to TRBJ1-3, with 8 bases that match TRBD1. The trim removed 8 bases at V and 2 bases at J, leaving 8 bases unmatched. This CDR3 is 15 amino acids long. The germline gives CDR1 MNHEY, CDR2 SVGAGI. The CDR3 coding sequence is TGTGCCAGCGCCGGACAGGGTGACCCTGGAAACACCATATATTTT. Its protein product is CASAGQGDPGNTIYF.

This clone has at least ten counts. The rearrangement links TRBV5-1 to TRBJ1-1; a weak D match, TRBD1 (5 bases). This CDR3 comprises 15 residues. Germline V CDR1 and CDR2: SGHRS, YFSETQ. Between the trimmed V and J ends, which lost 2 bases and 0 bases, there was a span of 11 bases. CDR3 residues: CASSFQGHLNTEAFF. The CDR3 DNA is TGCGCCAGCAGCTTCCAGGGCCATCTGAACACTGAAGCTTTCTTT.

The CDR3 nucleotides are TGTGCCAGCAGCTTATGGGGGGTGAACACTGAAGCTTTCTTT. Amino acid sequence: CASSLWGVNTEAFF. This rearrangement joins TRBV7-6 to TRBJ1-1; D perhaps matches TRBD1 (5 bases). CDR3 size: 14 residues. From germline, CDR1 is SGHVS and CDR2 FNYEAQ. V was clipped by 2 bases and J by 0 bases, with 7 bases between them.

This clone was recorded once. This chain uses TRBV28 with TRBJ1-5, with D perhaps matching TRBD1 (6 bases). The CDR3 length is 14 residues. Germline V gene lookup returns CDR1 MDHEN and CDR2 SYDVKM. V was clipped by 6 bases and J by 2 bases, with 11 bases between them. The DNA of the CDR3 is TGTGCCAGCAGACCGGGACACCGCAATCAGCCCCAGCATTTT. Translated, it gives CASRPGHRNQPQHF.

V and J are TRBV5-4 and TRBJ2-1, with a possible D match to TRBD2 (6 bases). V gave up 1 base and J gave up 5 bases, with 13 bases separating them. The CDR3 loop spans 15 amino acids. Germline V gene data show CDR1 as SGHNT and CDR2 as YYREEE (reference sequence). CDR3 DNA: TGTGCCAGCAGCTTGCAGGCTAGCGCTGACAATGAGCAGTTCTTC. Translation: CASSLQASADNEQFF.

The gene calls are TRBV9 and TRBJ2-3; D call uncertain. There are 13 residues in the CDR3. Between the trimmed V and J ends, which lost 1 base and 5 bases, there was a span of 8 bases. CDR1 SGDLS and CDR2 YYNGEE come from the germline V gene. This CDR3 is CASSVSGEDTQYF. Here the CDR3 DNA reads TGTGCCAGCAGCGTATCGGGTGAAGATACGCAGTATTTT.

CDR3 region: CASSLAEGFKSYNEQFF. CDR3 nucleotide sequence: TGCGCCAGCAGCTTGGCCGAGGGCTTCAAATCCTACAATGAGCAGTTCTTC. The V and J genes are TRBV5-1 and TRBJ2-1, with a possible D match to TRBD2 (5 bases). Germline CDR1 and CDR2: SGHRS and YFSETQ. CDR3 length: 17 amino acids. V gave up 0 bases and J gave up 1 base, with 14 bases separating them.

V is TRBV19 and J is TRBJ2-1; D is undetermined. V was clipped by 6 bases and J by 0 bases, with 6 bases between them. This CDR3 has 13 residues. Germline-derived CDR1 and CDR2 are LNHDA and SQIVND (reference sequence). The CDR3 nucleotides read TGTGCCAGTAGCGATAGCTCCTACAATGAGCAGTTCTTC. Translated, it gives CASSDSSYNEQFF.

This sequence joins TRBV5-1 and TRBJ2-1, with 10 bases lining up with TRBD2. Germline CDR1 SGHRS, CDR2 YFSETQ. After removal of 2 bases from V and 8 bases from J, the junction contained 4 bases not matched to a gene. The CDR3 is made up of 14 amino acids. The CDR3 loop reads CASSFGLAGDEQFF. The CDR3 DNA sequence: TGCGCCAGCAGCTTCGGGCTAGCGGGGGATGAGCAGTTCTTC.

V usage is TRBV5-1 and J usage is TRBJ1-4; 8 bases fit TRBD1. The germline CDR1 and CDR2 sequences are SGHRS and YFSETQ. J gave up 5 bases and V 0 bases, and 3 bases lay outside the gene matches. The CDR3 is made up of 15 amino acids. The CDR3 spells CASSLAGQGNEKLFF. The CDR3 coding sequence is TGCGCCAGCAGCTTGGCTGGACAGGGCAATGAAAAACTGTTTTTT. Full variable domain (remainder filled in from reference TRBV5-1 and TRBJ1-4): KAGVTQTPRYLIKTRGQQVTLSCSPISGHRSVSWYQQTPGQGLQFLFEYFSETQRNKGNFPGRFSGRQFSNSRSEMNVSTLELGDSALYLCASSLAGQGNEKLFFGSGTQLSVL.

The chain combines TRBV27 with TRBJ2-1, with 7 bases aligning to TRBD1. Germline trimming cut 0 bases from V and 1 base from J; bases unmatched to any gene: 3. Germline loops: CDR1 MNHEY, CDR2 SMNVEV (reference sequence). This CDR3 spans 16 amino acids. The CDR3 loop reads CASSLSRDSSYNEQFF. Written as DNA, the CDR3 is TGTGCCAGCAGTTTATCAAGGGACAGTTCCTACAATGAGCAGTTCTTC.

The J gene is TRBJ1-6, the V gene TRBV19, with 7 bases lining up with TRBD1. Germline CDR1 LNHDA, CDR2 SQIVND (reference sequence). V was clipped by 5 bases and J by 9 bases; unmatched bases: 7. The CDR3 has 14 amino acids. The CDR3 loop is CASSLHPGGSPLHF. DNA of the CDR3: TGTGCCAGTAGTCTACACCCAGGGGGTTCACCCCTCCACTTT.

The J gene is TRBJ2-1, the V gene TRBV14; 8 nucleotides line up with TRBD2. CDR3 length equals 17 residues. The J segment lost 6 bases and the V segment lost 4 bases, leaving 14 bases of the junction unmatched. The germline V gene has CDR1 SGHDN and CDR2 FVKESK. The CDR3 coding sequence is TGTGCCAGCAGCCTCCCGTTGGGGCTAGCGGGCATCAATGAGCAGTTCTTC. Its protein is CASSLPLGLAGINEQFF.

The chain has TRBV5-1 and TRBJ2-1; 13 nucleotides align to TRBD2. Germline V gene lookup returns CDR1 SGHRS and CDR2 YFSETQ. There are 18 residues in the CDR3. The ends lost 4 bases at V and 10 bases at J; junction bases unmatched: 17. This CDR3 reads CASSPRLAGGPSQREQFF. In nucleotides, the CDR3 is TGCGCCAGCAGCCCCAGACTAGCGGGAGGTCCAAGCCAAAGGGAGCAGTTCTTC.

V gene TRBV5-1 combines with J gene TRBJ2-4; TRBD2 agrees at 13 bases. CDR1 SGHRS and CDR2 YFSETQ come from the germline V gene. The CDR3 has 17 amino acids. V was pared by 2 bases and J by 7 bases, with 9 bases of the junction left unmatched. DNA for the CDR3: TGCGCCAGCAGCTTAGGACTAGCGGGGGCGTTTGGGAACATTCAGTACTTC. Translation: CASSLGLAGAFGNIQYF.

This clone was seen a few times. V and J are TRBV4-2 and TRBJ2-7; tentative D call: TRBD2 (6 bases). The CDR3 contains 14 residues. V dropped 0 bases and J dropped 6 bases, with 12 bases sitting between them. The germline V gene has CDR1 LGHNA and CDR2 YNFKEQ. The CDR3 DNA reads TGTGCCAGCAGCCAAGAAGTGGGCGGGATCGAGCAGTACTTC. It codes for CASSQEVGGIEQYF.